The T cell receptor (beta chain) described here comes from a study of T-cell memory formation after mild COVID-19. Study-wide context: Clustering of TCRs was largely donor specific.

Study-wide results and caveats: Within pre-infection memory, some responding clones were found, suggesting cross-reactive memory joined. Still unconfirmed is whether the second-wave clones peaking on day 37 recognized SARS-CoV-2.

This clonotype showed up many times. Antigen specificity is unknown. The TCR alpha and TCR beta cDNA libraries, bearing sample barcodes and UMIs, were generated by 5'RACE using constant-segment primers. TCRdb processed the 5' RACE reads anew with MiXCR; each CDR3 protein has one entry. The sample consists of about 340,000 distinct CDR3 sequences, about 21% of them appearing once. Sequencing was performed on PBMCs or a T cell subset sorted from them (not recorded which). The clonotype comes from an adult woman who had mild COVID-19 (a few samples of this study predate the infection). Cell type and time point are not known.

The CDR3 protein is CASTFGAWGSNQPQHF. CDR3 DNA: TGTGCCAGCACCTTTGGGGCTTGGGGAAGCAATCAGCCCCAGCATTTT. The chain carries TRBV6-6 and TRBJ1-5; TRBD1 is a possible D gene (5 bases). Germline assignment: CDR1 MNHNY and CDR2 SVGAGI (reference sequence). V was cut by 7 bases and J by 1 base, with 17 bases left in between. The CDR3 totals 16 residues.